A single sample is the source of the 28 T cell receptor beta chains below, sequenced in a study of beta chain features in type 1 diabetes. The isolated RNA, all of it, was reverse transcribed, so expressed TCRB transcripts were what got sequenced. The protocol was immunoSEQ multiplex PCR, while the TCRdb copy is restricted to in-frame clones and leaves out a portion. The data contain around 430,000 clones, approximately 28% of them seen just once; the ten biggest clones take up about 0.065%. The specimen sequenced was naive CD4+ T cells from blood. The receptors come from a man between 18 and 35 years old in good health.

The chain recombines TRBV4-2 with TRBJ2-1; 11 positions match TRBD2. This CDR3 contains 16 residues. Trimming at V came to 1 base and at J to 8 bases, leaving 7 bases not matched to a gene. CDR1 is LGHNA, CDR2 YNFKEQ, per germline. The CDR3 region has the DNA TGTGCCAGCAGCCAAGGTTCACTAGCGGGAGTGGATGAGCAGTTCTTC. Translation gives CASSQGSLAGVDEQFF.

The rearrangement uses TRBV23-1 and TRBJ2-3; 9 bases line up with TRBD1. TRBV23-1 is designated an ORF whose function remains uncertain. CDR3 length: 19 residues. The trim removed 2 bases at V and 0 bases at J, leaving 12 bases unmatched. CDR3 coding DNA: TGCGCCAGCAGTCAAATCGGGACAGGGTGGGAGTGGAGCACAGATACGCAGTATTTT. This encodes CASSQIGTGWEWSTDTQYF.

The chain joins TRBV6-6 to TRBJ2-5, with no clear D. The CDR3 is made up of 14 amino acids. The V end lost 0 bases, the J end lost 2 bases, and 7 bases lay between the germline ends. Germline V lookup: CDR1 MNHNY, CDR2 SVGAGI (reference sequence). This CDR3 reads CASSYSGIQETQYF. CDR3 DNA: TGTGCCAGCAGTTACTCGGGGATTCAAGAGACCCAGTACTTC.

This clone was counted between two and nine times. V is TRBV6-6 and J is TRBJ2-7; unclear D gene. Trimming shortened V by 2 bases and J by 2 bases, and 7 bases separated the two germline ends. Looked up from germline, CDR1 is MNHNY and CDR2 is SVGAGI (reference sequence). The CDR3 is 13 residues long. The CDR3 loop is CASSYGQTYEQYF. DNA of the CDR3: TGTGCCAGCAGTTACGGCCAGACCTACGAGCAGTACTTC.

A word on this clone: Other DNA sequences from this sample encode an identical CDR3 as well. The gene calls are TRBV30 and TRBJ1-1; D is uncertain. The CDR3 loop spans 13 amino acids. V dropped 2 bases and J dropped 2 bases, with 9 bases sitting between them. Germline CDR1 is GTSNPN and CDR2 is SVGIG (reference sequence). The CDR3 spells CAWSRGGNTEAFF. DNA of the CDR3: TGTGCCTGGAGTCGAGGAGGAAACACTGAAGCTTTCTTT.

The chain links TRBV2 to TRBJ2-3, with 8 nucleotides matching TRBD1. This CDR3 spans 14 amino acids. The germline V gene encodes CDR1 SNHLY and CDR2 FYNNEI. Trimming cost V 7 bases and J 6 bases; bases outside gene matches: 9. Here the CDR3 DNA reads TGTGCCAGCACCCAGACAGGGGAACCGGATACGCAGTATTTT. It codes for CASTQTGEPDTQYF. The variable domain in full, with the rest retrieved from reference TRBV2 and TRBJ2-3, is EPEVTQTPSHQVTQMGQEVILRCVPISNHLYFYWYRQILGQKVEFLVSFYNNEISEKSEIFDDQFSVERPDGSNFTLKIRSTKLEDSAMYFCASTQTGEPDTQYFGPGTRLTVL.

This clone was seen a handful of times. The J gene is TRBJ2-7, the V gene TRBV25-1; 9 bases match TRBD2. The J segment lost 3 bases and the V segment lost 4 bases, leaving 1 base of the junction unmatched. The CDR3 contains 13 residues. From germline, CDR1 is MGHDK and CDR2 SYGVNS. Here the CDR3 DNA reads TGTGCCAGCAGTGCTAGCGGGATCTACGAGCAGTACTTC. It translates to CASSASGIYEQYF.

V and J are TRBV7-2 and TRBJ2-5, with 10 bases that match TRBD2. Trimming cost V 3 bases and J 3 bases; bases outside gene matches: 1. Germline CDR1 reads SGHTA; CDR2 reads FQGNSA. This CDR3 has 14 residues. DNA for the CDR3: TGTGCCAGCAGCTTCGGACTAGCGGAAGAGACCCAGTACTTC. This encodes CASSFGLAEETQYF. The full variable domain, completed using reference TRBV7-2 and TRBJ2-5, is GAGVSQSPSNKVTEKGKDVELRCDPISGHTALYWYRQSLGQGLEFLIYFQGNSAPDKSGLPSDRFSAERTGGSVSTLTIQRTQQEDSAVYLCASSFGLAEETQYFGPGTRLLVL.

This clone was seen a few times. This rearrangement joins TRBV7-6 to TRBJ2-2; possible D gene TRBD2, 5 bases. The CDR3 consists of 14 residues. V was cut by 0 bases and J by 6 bases, with 8 bases left in between. In germline, CDR1 is SGHVS, CDR2 FNYEAQ. The CDR3 loop reads CASSLADLSGELFF. CDR3 DNA: TGTGCCAGCAGCTTAGCGGACTTGTCCGGGGAGCTGTTTTTT.

This clone was found a few times. V is TRBV7-9 and J is TRBJ2-1; 10 nucleotides match TRBD2. The CDR3 has 15 amino acids. J was trimmed by 6 bases and V by 7 bases; bases with no gene match: 9. Per germline, CDR1 SEHNR and CDR2 FQNEAQ (reference sequence). CDR3: CASNSWLAGANEQFF. As DNA, the CDR3 is TGTGCCAGCAACAGCTGGCTAGCGGGAGCCAATGAGCAGTTCTTC.

This clone was seen more than once but under ten times. V gene TRBV28 combines with J gene TRBJ2-7, with TRBD2 matching over 7 bases. Per the germline V gene, CDR1 is MDHEN and CDR2 is SYDVKM. The V segment lost 7 bases and the J segment 7 bases; nucleotides outside the gene matches: 13. This CDR3 contains 14 residues. The CDR3 region is CASKGGRESGEQYF. CDR3 nucleotides: TGTGCCAGCAAGGGCGGGAGAGAGTCTGGTGAGCAGTACTTC.

The CDR3 nucleotides read TGTGCCAGCAGCTGGGACACCTCCTACAATGAGCAGTTCTTC. Translated: CASSWDTSYNEQFF. V and J are TRBV5-6 and TRBJ2-1, with a weak D call TRBD1 (6 bases). CDR1 is SGHDT and CDR2 is YYEEEE in the germline V gene. V was clipped by 3 bases and J by 0 bases, with 7 bases between them. The CDR3 spans 14 residues.

This chain links TRBV11-2 with TRBJ2-5; no clear D gene. The germline CDR1 and CDR2 sequences are SGHAT and FQNNGV. CDR3 size: 12 residues. Trimming removed 5 bases at V and 7 bases at J, with 11 bases between. The CDR3 sequence: CASSLIAPTQYF. The CDR3 DNA is TGTGCCAGCAGCCTAATAGCCCCGACCCAGTACTTC. Based on the CDR3 plus reference TRBV11-2 and TRBJ2-5, the full variable domain is EAGVAQSPRYKIIEKRQSVAFWCNPISGHATLYWYQQILGQGPKLLIQFQNNGVVDDSQLPKDRFSAERLKGVDSTLKIQPAKLEDSAVYLCASSLIAPTQYFGPGTRLLVL.

The sample holds a few counts of this clone. V gene TRBV29-1 combines with J gene TRBJ2-5, with D hard to call. The V end was cut by 4 bases, the J end by 5 bases, with 8 bases between. CDR3 size: 11 residues. The germline V gene encodes CDR1 SQVTM and CDR2 ANQGSEA. CDR3 DNA: TGCAGCGTTGGATTTGGCGAGACCCAGTACTTC. As protein: CSVGFGETQYF.

The count of this clone is one. The rearrangement links TRBV30 to TRBJ2-4; TRBD1 or TRBD2 may be the D gene (5 bases each). The CDR3 is made up of 16 amino acids. The V and J ends lost 2 bases and 0 bases respectively, with 14 bases between them. Germline CDR1 and CDR2: GTSNPN and SVGIG (reference sequence). This CDR3 is CAWSLISGTAKNIQYF. CDR3 DNA: TGTGCCTGGAGTTTGATCTCCGGGACAGCCAAAAACATTCAGTACTTC.

The gene calls are TRBV18 and TRBJ1-5; D unclear. Germline CDR1 is KGHSH and CDR2 is LQKENI. The CDR3 has 15 residues. Trimming removed 6 bases at V and 2 bases at J, with 14 bases between. The CDR3 sequence is CASSLYREGNQPQHF. The CDR3 region has the DNA TGTGCCAGCTCGCTGTATCGGGAGGGCAATCAGCCCCAGCATTTT.

The V gene is TRBV10-3, the J gene TRBJ2-7; possibly TRBD2 for D (5 bases). CDR1 ENHRY and CDR2 SYGVKD come from the germline V gene. V shed 10 bases and J shed 6 bases, with 13 bases lying between them. This CDR3 has 11 amino acids. The CDR3 coding sequence is TGTGCCACCGGGATGTCAGGCGAGCAGTACTTC. Translating gives CATGMSGEQYF.

The chain uses TRBV10-3 and TRBJ1-5; D not resolved. The CDR3 is 15 amino acids. Per the germline V gene, CDR1 is ENHRY and CDR2 is SYGVKD. V lost 3 bases, J lost 0 bases, and 9 bases lay in between. CDR3: CAISEFGDSNQPQHF. As DNA, the CDR3 is TGTGCCATCAGTGAATTCGGTGATAGCAATCAGCCCCAGCATTTT.

This clone has a handful of counts. This sequence joins TRBV5-1 and TRBJ2-1; D is perhaps TRBD2 (6 bases). Trimming cost V 3 bases and J 2 bases, with 9 bases left between them. CDR3 size: 14 residues. Germline V gene data show CDR1 as SGHRS and CDR2 as YFSETQ. CDR3 nucleotide sequence: TGCGCCAGCAGCTGGGGCGGGACCTACAATGAGCAGTTCTTC. Amino acid sequence: CASSWGGTYNEQFF.

This clone was seen a handful of times. V usage is TRBV21-1 and J usage is TRBJ2-1; the DNA was not compared with TRBD2, the D call given in the table. TRBV21-1 is noted as a pseudogene. This CDR3 is 15 amino acids long. CDR3 sequence reads: CASSKIVDSSNEQFF. The CDR3 DNA sequence: TGTGCCAGCAGCAAAATTGTCGACTCCAGCAATGAGCAGTTCTTC.

This sequence joins TRBV6-1 and TRBJ2-5; no clear D. Germline loops: CDR1 MNHNS, CDR2 SASEGT. This CDR3 comprises 13 residues. V lost 6 bases and J lost 2, with 10 bases in between. The CDR3 nucleotides are TGTGCCAGCAGCGCCATGGGTCAAGAGACCCAGTACTTC. This translates into CASSAMGQETQYF.

This rearrangement joins TRBV30 to TRBJ1-5; 8 positions agree with TRBD1. J lost 2 bases, V lost 4 bases, and 1 base had no gene match. The CDR3 runs 13 residues. From germline, CDR1 is GTSNPN and CDR2 SVGIG (reference sequence). The CDR3 DNA follows: TGTGCCTGGACGGACAGGGGCAATCAGCCCCAGCATTTT. Protein product: CAWTDRGNQPQHF.

This clone appeared a few times. Other DNA sequences in this sample translate to the same CDR3. The chain has TRBV7-2 and TRBJ2-5, with unresolved D. This CDR3 has 13 residues. Germline V gene lookup returns CDR1 SGHTA and CDR2 FQGNSA. V lost 0 bases to trimming and J lost 5 bases, with 7 bases between them. The CDR3 nucleotides read TGTGCCAGCAGCTTAGCGCATCAGGAGACCCAGTACTTC. Its protein is CASSLAHQETQYF.

This clone was counted between two and nine times. This rearrangement joins TRBV7-3 to TRBJ1-6, with D unclear. The V end lost 6 bases, the J end lost 5 bases, and 8 bases lay between the germline ends. The germline CDR1 and CDR2 sequences are SGHTA and FQGTGA. This CDR3 has 13 residues. The CDR3 sequence is CASSSSNNSPLHF. CDR3 bases: TGTGCCAGCAGTTCGTCCAATAATTCACCCCTCCACTTT.

The rearrangement links TRBV27 to TRBJ2-7, with TRBD2 as a possible D gene (6 bases). Germline V gene data show CDR1 as MNHEY and CDR2 as SMNVEV (reference sequence). Trimming took 5 bases from V and 12 from J, leaving 23 bases between them. This CDR3 comprises 14 residues. CDR3 residues: CASSLSGEPSWTYF. DNA of the CDR3: TGTGCCAGCAGTCTTTCGGGAGAACCCTCCTGGACGTACTTC.

This clone was observed a handful of times. The chain links TRBV7-2 to TRBJ2-7, with 10 bases identical to TRBD2. Germline V lookup: CDR1 SGHTA, CDR2 FQGNSA. V lost 5 bases, J lost 7 bases, and 8 bases stayed unmatched. The CDR3 runs 14 residues. Here the CDR3 DNA reads TGTGCCAGCAGCGCACTAGCGGGATCTTGGGAGCAGTACTTC. Translated: CASSALAGSWEQYF.

The J gene is TRBJ2-7, the V gene TRBV30; 9 bases line up with TRBD2. V was clipped by 8 bases and J by 2 bases; unmatched bases: 13. The length of the CDR3 is 15 residues. Germline V CDR1 and CDR2: GTSNPN, SVGIG (reference sequence). CDR3 coding DNA: TGTGCCGGAACTATTCTAGCGGGAAGAGCCTACGAGCAGTACTTC. Protein sequence: CAGTILAGRAYEQYF.

The V gene is TRBV5-1, the J gene TRBJ2-1; no reliable D call. Trimming removed 0 bases at V and 6 bases at J, with 13 bases between. This CDR3 region has 15 residues. The germline V gene encodes CDR1 SGHRS and CDR2 YFSETQ. CDR3 coding DNA: TGCGCCAGCAGCTTGGCCCCTGCCGGCTCCAATGAGCAGTTCTTC. Translation gives CASSLAPAGSNEQFF. Full variable domain (rest looked up from reference TRBV5-1 and TRBJ2-1): KAGVTQTPRYLIKTRGQQVTLSCSPISGHRSVSWYQQTPGQGLQFLFEYFSETQRNKGNFPGRFSGRQFSNSRSEMNVSTLELGDSALYLCASSLAPAGSNEQFFGPGTRLTVL.